This T cell receptor (beta chain) was captured by sequencing in a study of regulatory T cells in long-lasting Graves disease. The sample holds a few counts of this clonotype. Its target is not known. Time point specified: persistent/refractory GD, antithyroid drugs over 5 years with positive TRAb. The TCR library was made from RNA that had been extracted from PBMCs in TRIzol. Investigators report Graves' disease was diagnosed under American Thyroid Association guidelines. CDR3 regions were amplified by Arm-PCR using iRepertoire HTBI primers to build TCR beta libraries. TCRdb recomputed calls from the multiplex PCR reads with MiXCR, one row per CDR3 protein. The sample shows about 470,000 distinct CDR3 sequences, 20% to 25% of them seen only once. Regarding the study as a whole: The TCR repertoire of persistent Graves' patients was less diverse than that of newly diagnosed ones.

This sample comprised peripheral blood mononuclear cells (PBMCs), obtained when the disease was refractory, from a patient treated with antithyroid drugs. The sequence came from a female donor with Graves disease.

Here the CDR3 DNA reads TGTGCCAGCCTCCAGGGGGGAACTAATGAAAAACTGTTTTTT. Its translation: CASLQGGTNEKLFF. This chain connects TRBV28 to TRBJ1-4; 7 nucleotides line up with TRBD1. Germline V gene sequence: CDR1 MDHEN, CDR2 SYDVKM. Germline trimming cut 8 bases from V and 1 base from J; bases unmatched to any gene: 4. There are 14 residues in the CDR3.